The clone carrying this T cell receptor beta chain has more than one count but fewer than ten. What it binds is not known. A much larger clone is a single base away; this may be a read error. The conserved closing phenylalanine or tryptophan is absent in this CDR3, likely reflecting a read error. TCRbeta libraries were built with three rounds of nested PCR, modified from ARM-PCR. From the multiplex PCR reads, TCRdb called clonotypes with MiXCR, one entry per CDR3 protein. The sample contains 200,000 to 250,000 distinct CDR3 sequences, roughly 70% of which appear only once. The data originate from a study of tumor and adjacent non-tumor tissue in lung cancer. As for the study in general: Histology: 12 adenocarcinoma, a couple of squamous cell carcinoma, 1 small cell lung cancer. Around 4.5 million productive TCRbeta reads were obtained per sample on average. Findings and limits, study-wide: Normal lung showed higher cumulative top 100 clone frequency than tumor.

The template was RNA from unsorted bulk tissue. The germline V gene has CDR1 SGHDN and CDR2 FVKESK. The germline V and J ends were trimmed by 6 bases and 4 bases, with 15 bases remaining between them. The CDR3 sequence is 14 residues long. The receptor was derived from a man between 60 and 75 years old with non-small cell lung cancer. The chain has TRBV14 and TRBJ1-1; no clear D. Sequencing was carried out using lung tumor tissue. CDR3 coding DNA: TGTGCCAGCAGTCTGTGGGGAGTAGGCACTGAAGCTTTCTTA. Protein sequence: CASSLWGVGTEAFL.